A few counts support the clone carrying this T cell receptor (beta chain). Its antigen is not identified. Cells sorted as Tregs were CD4+, CD25+ and CD127-/low. After constant-region reverse-primer amplification, full-length variable regions underwent semi-nested PCR with Nested Universal Primer A. TCRdb passed the 5' RACE reads through MiXCR, listing each CDR3 protein once. The table has roughly 45,000 distinct CDR3 sequences, 22% seen once; the top ten hold about 4.5%. Germline V gene lookup returns CDR1 DFQATT and CDR2 SNEGSKA (reference sequence). The CDR3 covers 15 residues. J gave up 4 bases and V 1 base, and 7 bases lay outside the gene matches. Findings and caveats of the study: Tumor memory CD4+ T cell TCR gene usage clustered with blood and lymph node memory CD4+ cells and lymph node naive CD4+ cells. Tumor Treg TCRs overlapped most with tumor naive CD4+ cells.

V and J are TRBV20-1 and TRBJ1-1; TRBD1 matches at 9 bases. Sample: Tregs sorted from a lymph node. This TCR was recovered from a female donor with breast cancer. The CDR3 reads CSARVSGQGTTEAFF. DNA for the CDR3: TGCAGTGCTAGAGTATCGGGACAGGGAACCACTGAAGCTTTCTTT.